What follows is one T cell receptor beta chain and its context. The trim removed 4 bases at V and 2 bases at J, leaving 6 bases unmatched. The CDR3 runs 16 residues. CDR1 and CDR2 from the germline V gene are SGHNT and YENEEA. The PCR had 60 Vbeta and 13 Jbeta primers. Only in-frame clones appear in the TCRdb table, and some are missing; sequencing was by immunoSEQ multiplex PCR. The listing records 100,000 to 150,000 clones. The data were obtained in a study of cytomegalovirus exposure and HLA in healthy donors. Whole-study context: Earlier results showed roughly 120 million unique TCR beta sequences derived from some 190 million T cells.

The sample comprised PBMCs. The sequence was obtained from a woman in her thirties or forties in good health and CMV-seropositive. V gene TRBV11-3 combines with J gene TRBJ2-5; 11 positions agree with TRBD2. The chain's CDR3 is CASSSGGLAEQETQYF. The CDR3 DNA is TGTGCCAGCAGCTCCGGGGGACTAGCGGAACAAGAGACCCAGTACTTC.